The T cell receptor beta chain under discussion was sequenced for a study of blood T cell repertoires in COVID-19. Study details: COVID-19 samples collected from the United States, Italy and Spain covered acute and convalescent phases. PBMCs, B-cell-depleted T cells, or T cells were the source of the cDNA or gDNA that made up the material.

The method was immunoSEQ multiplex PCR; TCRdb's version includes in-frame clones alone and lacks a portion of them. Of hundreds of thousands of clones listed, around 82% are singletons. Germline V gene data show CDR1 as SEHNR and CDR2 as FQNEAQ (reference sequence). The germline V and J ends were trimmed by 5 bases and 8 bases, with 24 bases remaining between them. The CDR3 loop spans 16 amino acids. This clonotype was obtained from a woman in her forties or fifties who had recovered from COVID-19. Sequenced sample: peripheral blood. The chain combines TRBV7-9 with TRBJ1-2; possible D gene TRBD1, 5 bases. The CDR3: CASSARLRTQFRGYTF. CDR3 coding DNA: TGTGCCAGCAGCGCCAGGTTGCGGACACAATTTCGCGGCTACACCTTC.